This entry lists 9 T cell receptor beta chains sequenced from one sample in a study of cytomegalovirus exposure and HLA in healthy donors (dated by TCRdb to about 2017). The receptor library was made with the immunoSEQ multiplex PCR assay. A mixture of 60 forward primers for TCR Vbeta segments and 13 reverse primers for TCR Jbeta segments was used in the multiplex PCR. The immuneACCESS repertoire file appears here via TCRdb, limited to in-frame rearrangements. These files lack a portion of the clones; in checked studies, under half of the deficit traces to unresolved V genes, and the cause of the others is not known. Counted in this sample were 65,000 to 75,000 clones; around three quarters of them appeared once. The ten largest clones represent approximately 6.3% of the sample. Sequenced material: PBMCs. These TCRs come from a man aged 50 or older in good health and CMV-seronegative.

The gene calls are TRBV5-1 and TRBJ2-2, with D hard to call. The germline CDR1 and CDR2 sequences are SGHRS and YFSETQ. The length of the CDR3 is 12 residues. V was shortened by 0 bases and J by 6 bases, with 3 bases between the two germline ends. The CDR3: CASSLVSGELFF. The CDR3 nucleotides read TGCGCCAGCAGCTTGGTCTCCGGGGAGCTGTTTTTT.

V gene TRBV7-8 combines with J gene TRBJ1-1, with TRBD1 matching over 8 bases. Germline CDR1 and CDR2: SGHVS and FQNEAQ. The trim removed 5 bases at V and 6 bases at J, leaving 14 bases unmatched. The CDR3 has 16 amino acids. In DNA, the CDR3 is TGTGCCAGCAGCGGATGGACGGGGCAGGGGGCATCTGAAGCTTTCTTT. Protein product: CASSGWTGQGASEAFF.

The J gene is TRBJ2-5, the V gene TRBV6-6; maybe TRBD2 (7 bases). CDR1 is MNHNY, CDR2 SVGAGI, per germline (reference sequence). The CDR3 consists of 14 residues. V was trimmed by 0 bases and J by 5 bases, leaving 10 bases between them. The CDR3 is CASSYSGGRETQYF. CDR3 DNA: TGTGCCAGCAGTTACTCGGGGGGGCGGGAGACCCAGTACTTC.

This rearrangement joins TRBV5-1 to TRBJ2-1; 9 nucleotides match TRBD2. V lost 0 bases and J lost 3; bases outside the gene matches: 7. This CDR3 contains 17 residues. The germline V gene encodes CDR1 SGHRS and CDR2 YFSETQ. As DNA, the CDR3 is TGCGCCAGCAGCTTGGGGGCTAGCGGGACTCTCTACAATGAGCAGTTCTTC. Translated: CASSLGASGTLYNEQFF.

This clone was counted a few times. The chain carries TRBV5-1 and TRBJ2-1; D possibly corresponds to TRBD2 (6 bases). The germline gives CDR1 SGHRS, CDR2 YFSETQ. CDR3 length equals 17 residues. V was clipped by 4 bases and J by 2 bases, with 19 bases between them. The CDR3 reads CASSRISGPLTYNEQFF. In DNA, the CDR3 is TGCGCCAGCAGCCGAATTAGCGGTCCTCTAACCTACAATGAGCAGTTCTTC.

The chain links TRBV5-1 to TRBJ2-3, with D possibly TRBD1 on 5 matching bases. Trimming stripped 0 bases from V and 4 bases from J, with 12 bases between. Per the germline V gene, CDR1 is SGHRS and CDR2 is YFSETQ. The CDR3 totals 15 residues. This chain's CDR3 is CASSLGQGDADTQYF. In DNA form, the CDR3 reads TGCGCCAGCAGCTTGGGGCAGGGCGATGCAGATACGCAGTATTTT.

This clone has a handful of counts. The chain uses TRBV5-8 and TRBJ2-3; D is uncertain. Germline V gives CDR1 SGHTS, CDR2 YDEGEE. The CDR3 extends over 14 amino acids. Trimming took off 0 bases at V and 1 base at J, with 6 bases between the two ends. The CDR3 region has the DNA TGTGCCAGCAGCTTGGGCAGCGGCACAGATACGCAGTATTTT. Amino acids: CASSLGSGTDTQYF.

The chain joins TRBV6-5 to TRBJ2-5, with 7 bases identical to TRBD1. The J call may be mistaken, given a closer DNA end match to TRBJ2-7. The germline V gene encodes CDR1 MNHEY and CDR2 SVGAGI. The CDR3 sequence is 13 residues long. The CDR3 DNA reads as TGTGCCAGCAGTTGGGGACAGACCTACGAGCAGTACTTC. It codes for CASSWGQTYEQYF.

The chain carries TRBV11-2 and TRBJ2-1; D not resolved. There are 14 residues in the CDR3. Trimming left V 0 bases short and J 4 bases short, with 7 bases between. CDR1 and CDR2 from the germline V gene are SGHAT and FQNNGV. The CDR3 DNA follows: TGTGCCAGCAGCTTAGACGACTTTTACAATGAGCAGTTCTTC. Translating it yields CASSLDDFYNEQFF.